A single sample is the source of the 25 T cell receptor beta chains below, sequenced in a study of neurological immune-mediated disorders. This sample's time point: longitudinal time-point 1 (baseline). In TCRdb, the 5' RACE reads were re-called with MiXCR into one record per CDR3 protein. The data show around 71,000 distinct CDR3 sequences, approximately 15% seen once. Sample: PBMCs. These TCRs come from a female donor with HTLV-1-associated myelopathy (HAM/TSP).

This clonotype was seen many times. The gene calls are TRBV5-1 and TRBJ1-1, with 11 bases matching TRBD1. This CDR3 region has 14 residues. The germline CDR1 and CDR2 sequences are SGHRS and YFSETQ. J gave up 3 bases and V 5 bases, and 3 bases lay outside the gene matches. CDR3 in amino acids: CASSWGQGDTEAFF. In nucleotides, the CDR3 is TGCGCCAGCAGTTGGGGACAGGGGGACACTGAAGCTTTCTTT.

The table lists this clonotype with a few counts. The chain joins TRBV14 to TRBJ2-7; 11 bases fit TRBD1. Germline V gene lookup returns CDR1 SGHDN and CDR2 FVKESK. The V gene end was trimmed by 5 bases and the J gene end by 4 bases; junction bases not matched to a gene: 7. This CDR3 spans 15 amino acids. As DNA, the CDR3 is TGTGCCAGCAGCGTCTTAGGACAGGGGGCTTACGAGCAGTACTTC. Its translation is CASSVLGQGAYEQYF.

This clonotype was seen repeatedly, ten times or more. The chain combines TRBV5-1 with TRBJ1-2; TRBD1 is a possible D gene (5 bases). The V and J ends lost 5 bases and 3 bases respectively, with 8 bases between them. The germline V gene has CDR1 SGHRS and CDR2 YFSETQ. CDR3 length: 12 residues. The CDR3 region has the DNA TGCGCCAGCAGGGGGACCGACTATGGCTACACCTTC. Translation gives CASRGTDYGYTF.

This clonotype came up many times. This chain uses TRBV24-1 with TRBJ2-1; 10 nucleotides match TRBD2. CDR3 length: 15 residues. CDR1 and CDR2 (germline): KGHDR, SFDVKD. Unmatched junction bases numbered 3, after V lost 4 bases and J lost 4 bases. Here the CDR3 DNA reads TGTGCCACCAGTGACCGGACTAGCGGTTACAATGAGCAGTTCTTC. This gives the protein CATSDRTSGYNEQFF.

This clonotype occurred many times. CDR3 sequence (DNA): TGCAGTGCTAGAGTAGGGACAGGGGTTGGCTACACCTTC. This translates into CSARVGTGVGYTF. This chain joins TRBV20-1 and TRBJ1-2, with 10 bases that match TRBD1. CDR3 length: 13 amino acids. Trimming removed 1 base from V and 7 bases from J; junction bases left unmatched: 3. CDR1 and CDR2 (germline): DFQATT, SNEGSKA (reference sequence).

This clonotype was picked up many times. The chain couples TRBV6-2 or TRBV6-3 to TRBJ1-1; possible D gene TRBD1, 6 bases. V was shortened by 2 bases and J by 10 bases, with 14 bases between the two germline ends. This CDR3 spans 13 amino acids. The V gene's germline CDR1 is MNHEY and CDR2 SVGEGT. CDR3 residues: CASSYPGGGRAFF. The CDR3 DNA reads TGTGCCAGCAGTTACCCCGGGGGCGGAAGAGCTTTCTTT.

This clonotype came up many times. This chain uses TRBV11-2 with TRBJ2-3, with 7 bases that match TRBD1. Germline V CDR1 and CDR2: SGHAT, FQNNGV. This CDR3 has 15 residues. The trim removed 6 bases at V and 2 bases at J, leaving 8 bases unmatched. Written as DNA, the CDR3 is TGTGCCAGCAGTCGAGAGGGGGCCACCACAGATACGCAGTATTTT. Translating gives CASSREGATTDTQYF. The variable domain in full, with the rest retrieved from reference TRBV11-2 and TRBJ2-3, is EAGVAQSPRYKIIEKRQSVAFWCNPISGHATLYWYQQILGQGPKLLIQFQNNGVVDDSQLPKDRFSAERLKGVDSTLKIQPAKLEDSAVYLCASSREGATTDTQYFGPGTRLTVL.

This clonotype was detected ten times or more. This chain links TRBV20-1 with TRBJ2-1; D is undetermined. The CDR3 is 13 amino acids. Germline V gene lookup returns CDR1 DFQATT and CDR2 SNEGSKA (reference sequence). V gave up 6 bases and J gave up 4 bases, with 13 bases separating them. DNA for the CDR3: TGCAGTGCAATCTCTGGGGTGTACAATGAGCAGTTCTTC. Translated, it gives CSAISGVYNEQFF.

This clonotype came up many times. The rearrangement links TRBV20-1 to TRBJ1-6; 7 bases line up with TRBD1. J gave up 5 bases and V 1 base, and 5 bases lay outside the gene matches. CDR3 length: 15 residues. From germline, CDR1 is DFQATT and CDR2 SNEGSKA (reference sequence). Here the CDR3 reads CSARAFGTDNSPLHF. The CDR3 DNA sequence: TGCAGTGCTAGAGCGTTTGGGACAGATAATTCACCCCTCCACTTT.

This clonotype was counted at least ten times. V gene TRBV28 combines with J gene TRBJ2-5, with 8 bases aligning to TRBD1. The CDR3 spans 15 residues. Germline trimming cut 5 bases from V and 4 bases from J; bases unmatched to any gene: 9. Germline loops: CDR1 MDHEN, CDR2 SYDVKM. The CDR3 here is CASSLQGAVRETQYF. The CDR3 bases are TGTGCCAGCAGTCTGCAGGGGGCGGTGAGAGAGACCCAGTACTTC.

This clonotype was found many times. V gene TRBV20-1 combines with J gene TRBJ2-1, with 9 positions matching TRBD2. Germline V gives CDR1 DFQATT, CDR2 SNEGSKA (reference sequence). V lost 6 bases to trimming and J lost 3 bases; unmatched junction nucleotides: 12. This CDR3 region has 16 residues. DNA for the CDR3: TGCAGTGCCCGGCGACAGAGCGGGGGGTACTACAATGAGCAGTTCTTC. Translated: CSARRQSGGYYNEQFF.

In its sample, this clonotype was seen many times. The chain is built from TRBV5-6 and TRBJ2-1, with D perhaps TRBD1 (6 bases). The CDR3 is 12 residues long. Per germline, CDR1 SGHDT and CDR2 YYEEEE. Trimming cost V 4 bases and J 8 bases, with 10 bases left between them. Here the CDR3 reads CASSQQGYEQFF. Here the CDR3 DNA reads TGTGCCAGCAGCCAACAGGGCTATGAGCAGTTCTTC.

This sequence joins TRBV20-1 and TRBJ1-5, with TRBD1 matching 7 bases. Germline V lookup: CDR1 DFQATT, CDR2 SNEGSKA (reference sequence). V shed 5 bases and J 0 bases; nucleotides not matched to a gene: 7. CDR3 length: 15 residues. The CDR3 nucleotides are TGCAGTGCTGCCCCGGGACAGATTAGCAATCAGCCCCAGCATTTT. This translates into CSAAPGQISNQPQHF.

This clonotype was recorded many times. This chain joins TRBV4-2 and TRBJ1-5; D call uncertain. Trimming stripped 0 bases from V and 0 bases from J, with 3 bases between. The CDR3 is 14 amino acids. From germline, CDR1 is LGHNA and CDR2 YNFKEQ. CDR3 loop: CASSQDTSNQPQHF. CDR3 nucleotide sequence: TGTGCCAGCAGCCAAGATACTAGCAATCAGCCCCAGCATTTT.

By sample fraction, this clonotype is medium-sized. This chain connects TRBV20-1 to TRBJ2-5; TRBD2 aligns across 12 bases. Per the germline V gene, CDR1 is DFQATT and CDR2 is SNEGSKA (reference sequence). This CDR3 contains 15 residues. V was clipped by 5 bases and J by 5 bases; unmatched bases: 9. The CDR3 DNA reads TGCAGTGCTGGCCCTAGCGGGGGGGCCCAGGAGACCCAGTACTTC. As protein: CSAGPSGGAQETQYF.

Here the CDR3 DNA reads TGCGCCAGCAGCCGTAGCGGGGCCGGGGCAGATACGCAGTATTTT. This translates into CASSRSGAGADTQYF. This chain connects TRBV5-1 to TRBJ2-3; TRBD2 matches at 8 bases. V lost 4 bases, J lost 4 bases, and 8 bases stayed unmatched. CDR3 length: 15 residues. Germline-derived CDR1 and CDR2 are SGHRS and YFSETQ.

Many counts were recorded for this clonotype. The J gene is TRBJ2-1, the V gene TRBV30; 9 bases line up with TRBD1. This CDR3 has 15 residues. Germline V gives CDR1 GTSNPN, CDR2 SVGIG (reference sequence). The ends lost 2 bases at V and 3 bases at J; junction bases unmatched: 5. The CDR3 here is CAWSSWTGDYNEQFF. In DNA, the CDR3 is TGTGCCTGGAGTTCTTGGACAGGGGACTACAATGAGCAGTTCTTC.

This clonotype turned up a few times. The V call is TRBV9, the J call TRBJ2-2; either TRBD1 or TRBD2 may fit D (6 bases each). The V gene's germline CDR1 is SGDLS and CDR2 YYNGEE. Trimming removed 4 bases at V and 0 bases at J, with 13 bases between. This CDR3 has 16 amino acids. The CDR3: CASSWGASANTGELFF. The CDR3 bases are TGTGCCAGCAGCTGGGGGGCTAGCGCGAACACCGGGGAGCTGTTTTTT.

J is TRBJ1-1 and V is TRBV20-1; D not certain. Germline lookup yields CDR1 DFQATT and CDR2 SNEGSKA (reference sequence). The CDR3 runs to 10 residues. Trimming removed 3 bases from V and 5 bases from J, with 4 bases in between. CDR3 DNA: TGCAGTGCTAGTCAGACTGAAGCTTTCTTT. This gives the protein CSASQTEAFF.

This clonotype showed up many times. The V call is TRBV2, the J call TRBJ2-7; D not resolved. The CDR3 is 13 residues long. The germline V and J ends were trimmed by 3 bases and 3 bases, with 9 bases remaining between them. Per the germline V gene, CDR1 is SNHLY and CDR2 is FYNNEI. The CDR3 DNA follows: TGTGCCAGCAGTGAGTCTGTCTACTACGAGCAGTACTTC. Translation: CASSESVYYEQYF.

This clonotype was recorded a few times. The V and J genes are TRBV2 and TRBJ1-2; D ambiguous. The CDR3 is 17 residues long. The V gene lost 0 bases and the J gene lost 1 base, with 15 bases spanning the gap. Germline assignment: CDR1 SNHLY and CDR2 FYNNEI. CDR3 protein: CASSEAINDGHNYGYTF. The CDR3 DNA follows: TGTGCCAGCAGTGAAGCCATCAACGACGGGCATAACTATGGCTACACCTTC.

This clonotype was seen ten or more times. The DNA for the CDR3 is TGTGCCAGCAGCCAGGGACTAGTCTCATCTGATACGCAGTATTTT. It translates to CASSQGLVSSDTQYF. J is TRBJ2-3 and V is TRBV4-2, with 8 bases that match TRBD2. Trimming removed 3 bases from V and 6 bases from J; junction bases left unmatched: 8. CDR3 length equals 15 residues. The V gene's germline CDR1 is LGHNA and CDR2 YNFKEQ.

In this sample, this clonotype turned up many times. The chain recombines TRBV2 with TRBJ2-7, with TRBD1 matching over 10 bases. This CDR3 is built from 14 residues. Germline lookup yields CDR1 SNHLY and CDR2 FYNNEI. The junction had 7 bases not matched to a gene; V was cut back by 6 bases and J by 5 bases. This CDR3 is CASRGQGIGHEQYF. For the CDR3, the DNA is TGTGCCAGCAGGGGACAGGGGATCGGGCACGAGCAGTACTTC.

The DNA for the CDR3 is TGCAGTGCGTGGGAAAGAGGGACGGGGAACACTGAAGCTTTCTTT. It translates to CSAWERGTGNTEAFF. The chain combines TRBV20-1 with TRBJ1-1; D possibly corresponds to TRBD1 (5 bases). The CDR3 totals 15 residues. Germline V lookup: CDR1 DFQATT, CDR2 SNEGSKA (reference sequence). Between the trimmed V and J ends, which lost 6 bases and 1 base, there was a span of 18 bases.

This clonotype was observed many times. The chain links TRBV5-1 to TRBJ2-3; D call uncertain. This CDR3 is 14 amino acids long. The V and J ends lost 0 bases and 4 bases respectively, with 9 bases between them. Germline CDR1 and CDR2: SGHRS and YFSETQ. As DNA, the CDR3 is TGCGCCAGCAGCTTGGGAGGAATCGCAGATACGCAGTATTTT. This sequence encodes CASSLGGIADTQYF.